The entry below gives a single TCR beta chain sequence along with its context. No cognate antigen has been identified for it. The input lacks base qualities; no much larger clone sits a single base away. The sample was run on an Illumina NovaSeq 6000. cDNA libraries for TCRalpha and TCRbeta were prepared by 5'RACE using constant-segment primers, with sample barcodes and unique molecular identifiers added. Trizol reagent was used to extract RNA from every sample. Library amplification was performed in two PCR steps, and a second sample barcode and Illumina TruSeq adapters were introduced in the second step. The libraries were sequenced on an Illumina NovaSeq using 2 x 150 bp paired-end reads. Per the original workflow: The reads were demultiplexed and collapsed into UMI-guided consensus sequences using migec v1.2.7. Using mixcr v2.1.11, the UMI consensuses were aligned to TRA and TRB V and J templates and assembled into clonotypes. Expanded or contracted clonotypes were those called significant by both edgeR and NoisET, with noise models trained on biological replicates. For edgeR calls, the thresholds were a false discovery rate-adjusted p below 0.01 and a log2 fold-change of 1. PCA with hierarchical clustering of max-normalized trajectories of the 1000 most abundant clonotypes was used as exploratory dynamics analysis. The CD4 or CD8 phenotype of responding clones was assigned using the separately sequenced CD4+ and CD8+ repertoires. Using fastp trimming at Q25 and MiXCR clonotype assembly, TCRdb reanalyzed the public sequencing data and kept in-frame beta chains. Every CDR3 protein is listed once, alongside the most common genes and DNA of its rows. TCRdb's processing, not the authors', yielded these V and J calls. This sample has approximately 270,000 distinct CDR3 sequences in its table, and 15% to 20% of those were observed once. The ten largest make up more than 20% of the sample.

These data belong to a study of T-cell memory formation after mild COVID-19 (dated by TCRdb to the early 2020s). The study in broad terms: TCR sequence clusters from the two donors were found to be largely donor specific. In a couple of donors, T-cell clones that expanded and contracted after mild COVID-19 were followed by sequencing TCRalpha and TCRbeta repertoires longitudinally. Two young, previously healthy adult volunteers made up the cohort, one male and one female.

PBMCs were isolated by Ficoll-Paque density gradient centrifugation. V is pared back by 4 bases and J by 5 bases, with 11 bases lying between the germline termini. The germline V gene gives CDR1 as MNHEY and CDR2 as SVGEGT. Measured from the cysteine to the phenylalanine, the CDR3 is 14 residues long. Only the CDR3 region is kept as DNA, spanning 42 bases read in frame from base 1. Broader findings and caveats from the paper: The study included only a couple of mild cases, and larger cohorts that include severe cases with pre-infection samples were judged to be necessary. Clones that contracted from day 15 to 85 showed balanced CD4/CD8 phenotypes, whereas a second wave of clones that expanded from day 15 to 37 leaned towards CD4+. SARS-CoV-2 specificity of the second-wave clones peaking on day 37 was not confirmed. Some responding clones were detected in pre-infection memory, which suggested that pre-existing cross-reactive memory T cells had joined the SARS-CoV-2 response. Contracting CD4+ clones were found mainly in CM and EM memory subsets, while CD8+ clones were enriched in EMRA.

The rearrangement combines TRBV6-2 or TRBV6-3 with TRBJ1-4; the D gene remains uncertain. Sequencing was done on a sample of PBMCs or a T cell subset sorted from them (not recorded which). The TCR comes from a man between 18 and 35 years old who had mild COVID-19 (a few samples of this study predate the infection). The sample titles of this study are shuffled in the database, so cell type and time point are left out; the donor was told from shared clones. The CDR3 reads CASSFTARNEKLFF. The nucleotides read TGTGCCAGCAGTTTCACAGCTCGGAATGAAAAACTGTTTTTT.